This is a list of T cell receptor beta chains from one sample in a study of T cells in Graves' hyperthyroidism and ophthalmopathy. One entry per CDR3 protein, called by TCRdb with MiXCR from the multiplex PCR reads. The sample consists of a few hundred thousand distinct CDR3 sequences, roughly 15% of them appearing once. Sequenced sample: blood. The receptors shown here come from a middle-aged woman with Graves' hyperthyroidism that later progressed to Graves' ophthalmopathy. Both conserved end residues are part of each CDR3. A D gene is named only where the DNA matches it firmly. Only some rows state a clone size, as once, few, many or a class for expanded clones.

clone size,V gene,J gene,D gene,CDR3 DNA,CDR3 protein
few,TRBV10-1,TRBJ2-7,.,TGCGCCAGCAGTGGGACGGAGGGCTACGAGCAGTACTTC,CASSGTEGYEQYF
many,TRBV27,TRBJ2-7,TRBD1,TGTGCCAGCAGTTCTTTGGACAGGGTGGACGAGCAGTACTTC,CASSSLDRVDEQYF
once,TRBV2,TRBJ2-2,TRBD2,TGTGCCAGCAGTCACCACAAGCGGGAACTAAGGGAGCTGTTTTTT,CASSHHKRELRELFF
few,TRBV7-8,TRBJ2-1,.,TGTGCCAGCAGCTTTAAGGGTGAGCAGTTCTTC,CASSFKGEQFF
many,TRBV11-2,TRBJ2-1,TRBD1,TGTGCCAGCAGCTTGGTGACAGGGGGTTACAATGAGCAGTTCTTC,CASSLVTGGYNEQFF
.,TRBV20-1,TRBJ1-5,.,TGCAGTGCCGACGGCGGGAATCAGCCCCAGCATTTT,CSADGGNQPQHF
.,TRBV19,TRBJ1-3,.,TGTGCCAGCGTGGGTTACACGGGAAACACCATATATTTT,CASVGYTGNTIYF
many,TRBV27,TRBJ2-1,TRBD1,TGTGCCAGCAGTTTGGGCTTCCGGGACAGGTATTCGGATGAGCAGTTCTTC,CASSLGFRDRYSDEQFF
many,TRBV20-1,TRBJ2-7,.,TGCAGTGCCAGGTTTTCACTGGAGTCGGGGATTTTTTCCTACGAGCAGTACTTC,CSARFSLESGIFSYEQYF
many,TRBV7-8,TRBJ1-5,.,TGTGCCAGCAGCTTAGGCCGGACCAATCAGCCCCAGCATTTT,CASSLGRTNQPQHF
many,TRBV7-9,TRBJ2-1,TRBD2,TGTGCCAGCAGCTTTAGCGGGAGATTTGACAATGAGCAGTTCTTC,CASSFSGRFDNEQFF
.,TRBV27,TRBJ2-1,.,TGTGCCAGCAGTTTAGGGGGTGAGCGATTCTTC,CASSLGGERFF
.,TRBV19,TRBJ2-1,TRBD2,TGTGCCAGTCGGCTATCAGGACTAGCGGCAACTAGCTCCTACAATGAGCAGTTCTTC,CASRLSGLAATSSYNEQFF
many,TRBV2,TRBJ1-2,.,TGTGCCAGCAGCGGGAGTGGGAAGGGAGGGTATGGCTACACCTTC,CASSGSGKGGYGYTF
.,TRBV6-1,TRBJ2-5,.,TGTGCCAGCAGTGAAGCGGGCGGGACCCGGTACTTC,CASSEAGGTRYF
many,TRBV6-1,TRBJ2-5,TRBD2,TGTGCCAGCAGTCCCTTAACTAGCGGGGGTCCCAGGGCCCAGTACTTC,CASSPLTSGGPRAQYF
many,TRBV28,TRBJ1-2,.,TGTGCCAGCAGCGACCTGGCGAGGGATTATGGCTACACCTTC,CASSDLARDYGYTF
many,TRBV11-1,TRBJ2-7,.,TGTGCCAGCAGCTTCCAACCCCCCGGGACCCTATACGAGCAGTACTTC,CASSFQPPGTLYEQYF
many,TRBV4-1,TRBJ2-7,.,TGCGCCAGCAGCCAAGCTCCATCCTACGAGCAGTACTTC,CASSQAPSYEQYF
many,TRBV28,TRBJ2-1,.,TGTGCCAGCAGTTTATCTCTGACTGGCGGGTTCTACAATGAGCAGTTCTTC,CASSLSLTGGFYNEQFF
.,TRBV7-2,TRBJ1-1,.,TGTGCCAGCAGCTTAGTCGGTCATTGGGACACTGAAGCTTTCTTT,CASSLVGHWDTEAFF
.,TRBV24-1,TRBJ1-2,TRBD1,TGTGCCACCAGCCCACAGGGGGCGGACTATGGCTACACCTTC,CATSPQGADYGYTF
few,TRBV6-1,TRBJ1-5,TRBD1,TGTGCCAGCAGCGTCAACAGGGGGGTATACCAGCCCCAGCATTTT,CASSVNRGVYQPQHF
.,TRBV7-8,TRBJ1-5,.,TGTGCCAGCCGGGGGGGAGGTGGTGGCAATCAGACCCAGCATTTT,CASRGGGGGNQTQHF
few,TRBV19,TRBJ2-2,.,TGTGCCAGTAGTAGAGACTCCGGGGAGCTGTTTTTT,CASSRDSGELFF
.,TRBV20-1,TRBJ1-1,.,TGCAGTGCTACTCGCCAGGGATGGGGTGAAGCTTTCTTT,CSATRQGWGEAFF
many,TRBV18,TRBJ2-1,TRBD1,TGTGCCAGCTCACCACCTTCGACAGGGTGGGAAGATGAGCAGTTCTTC,CASSPPSTGWEDEQFF
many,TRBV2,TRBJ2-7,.,TGTGCCAGCAGGCGGGGCAGGGCCCTTTACGAGCAGTACTTC,CASRRGRALYEQYF
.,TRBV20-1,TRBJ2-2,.,TGCAGTGCTCCGAGGGGGGTCACCGGGGAGCTGTTTTTT,CSAPRGVTGELFF
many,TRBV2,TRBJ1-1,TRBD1,TGTGCCAGAGTTAACGATGATTGGACAGGGGGCATGGACACTGAAGCTTTCTTT,CARVNDDWTGGMDTEAFF
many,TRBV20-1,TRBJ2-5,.,TGCAGTGCCCAACCGGGACTTCCGGTAACCCAGTACTTC,CSAQPGLPVTQYF
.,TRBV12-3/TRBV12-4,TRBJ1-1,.,TGTGCCAGCAGTTTCCCCAGGTGGGGGAACACTGAAGCTTTCTTT,CASSFPRWGNTEAFF
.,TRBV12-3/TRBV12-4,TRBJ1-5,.,TGTGCCAGCAGTGACACAGGGACTCAGCCCCAGCATTTT,CASSDTGTQPQHF
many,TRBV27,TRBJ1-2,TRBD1,TGTGCCAGCAGTCTCTCGACAGGGGGCTACTATGGCTACACCTTC,CASSLSTGGYYGYTF
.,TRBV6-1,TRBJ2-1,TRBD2,TGTGCCAGCAGGGTAGCGGGAGGGTCCAATGAGCAGTTCTTC,CASRVAGGSNEQFF
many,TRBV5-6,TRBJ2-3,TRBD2,TGTGCCAGCAGCTTAACTAGCGGGAGATATACGCAGTATTTT,CASSLTSGRYTQYF
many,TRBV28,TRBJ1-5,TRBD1,TGTGCCAGCAGTTTCTTTTGGGGGGACAGTTTCGGGTATAGCAATCAGCCCCAGCATTTT,CASSFFWGDSFGYSNQPQHF
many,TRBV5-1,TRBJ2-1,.,TGCGCCAGCAGCCGGAGGGCAGCCTCCTACAATGAGCAGTTCTTC,CASSRRAASYNEQFF
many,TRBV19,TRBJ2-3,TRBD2,TGTGCCAGTAACCCTGGGACTAGCGATCCCACAGATACGCAGTATTTT,CASNPGTSDPTDTQYF
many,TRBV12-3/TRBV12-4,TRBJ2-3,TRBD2,TGTGCCAGCAGCCAGAGCGGGACCTCCGGTACGCAGTATTTT,CASSQSGTSGTQYF
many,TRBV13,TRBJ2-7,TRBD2,TGTGCCAGCAGTCACCCGACTAGCGGGAGACGGAACGAGCAGTACTTC,CASSHPTSGRRNEQYF
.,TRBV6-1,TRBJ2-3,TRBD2,TGTGCCAGCAGACCGGGACTAGCGGGAGGGGGTGGTAGCACAGATACGCAGTATTTT,CASRPGLAGGGGSTDTQYF